The 23 T cell receptor beta chains below come from one sample, sequenced in a study of blood T cell repertoires in COVID-19. Repertoires were generated with immunoSEQ multiplex PCR, while TCRdb's copy carries only in-frame clones and drops some. The repertoire holds 250,000 to 350,000 clones, with 85% as singletons. The sequenced material came from PBMCs or T cells enriched from blood (not recorded which). The source is a woman between 45 and 60 years old who had recovered from COVID-19.

The table lists this clone with a few counts. The same CDR3 can be traced to other DNA sequences in this sample. The rearrangement joins TRBV7-9 to TRBJ1-2, with D possibly being TRBD1 (6 bases). The CDR3 sequence is 13 residues long. Per the germline V gene, CDR1 is SEHNR and CDR2 is FQNEAQ (reference sequence). The V end was cut by 5 bases, the J end by 2 bases, with 9 bases between. CDR3 loop: CASSLGQNYGYTF. In nucleotides, the CDR3 is TGTGCCAGCAGCCTAGGACAGAACTATGGCTACACCTTC.

The V call is TRBV28, the J call TRBJ1-1; maybe TRBD1 (5 bases). This CDR3 is built from 12 residues. CDR1 MDHEN and CDR2 SYDVKM come from the germline V gene. V was pared by 1 base and J by 8 bases, with 8 bases between. The CDR3 reads CASSLLTEEAFF. The DNA for the CDR3 is TGTGCCAGCAGTTTATTGACAGAAGAAGCTTTCTTT.

V and J are TRBV2 and TRBJ2-7, with 7 positions matching TRBD1. The CDR3 runs to 13 residues. J was trimmed by 0 bases and V by 6 bases; bases with no gene match: 2. CDR1 SNHLY and CDR2 FYNNEI come from the germline V gene. The CDR3 nucleotides read TGTGCCAGCAGGAGGGACAGCTCCTACGAGCAGTACTTC. Translated: CASRRDSSYEQYF.

The rearrangement joins TRBV6-5 to TRBJ2-2; D might be TRBD2 (6 bases). V lost 3 bases to trimming and J lost 4 bases, with 12 bases between them. This CDR3 has 15 residues. CDR1 is MNHEY and CDR2 is SVGAGI in the germline V gene. CDR3 sequence reads: CASSYSAGGTGELFF. CDR3 in DNA: TGTGCCAGCAGTTATTCAGCGGGCGGCACCGGGGAGCTGTTTTTT.

The V call is TRBV30, the J call TRBJ1-1; 7 nucleotides align to TRBD1. This CDR3 comprises 11 residues. The V and J ends lost 5 bases and 11 bases, in that order; junction bases with no gene match: 8. Looked up from germline, CDR1 is GTSNPN and CDR2 is SVGIG (reference sequence). The CDR3: CAWSETGRAFF. The CDR3 DNA reads TGTGCCTGGTCCGAGACAGGGCGGGCTTTCTTT. Full variable domain (outside the CDR3, taken from reference TRBV30 and TRBJ1-1): SQTIHQWPATLVQPVGSPLSLECTVEGTSNPNLYWYRQAAGRGLQLLFYSVGIGQISSEVPQNLSASRPQDRQFILSSKKLLLSDSGFYLCAWSETGRAFFGQGTRLTVV.

The rearrangement uses TRBV9 and TRBJ2-7, with 12 bases fitting TRBD2. With V trimmed by 4 bases and J by 0 bases, 14 bases remained unmatched. CDR3 length: 19 residues. Germline V gives CDR1 SGDLS, CDR2 YYNGEE. The DNA for the CDR3 is TGTGCCAGCAGCCCGATCCCGGGACTAGCGGGTGGGCTCTCCTACGAGCAGTACTTC. Protein: CASSPIPGLAGGLSYEQYF.

This chain links TRBV6-2 or TRBV6-3 with TRBJ2-4; the D is unclear. CDR3 length equals 17 residues. CDR1 and CDR2 from the germline V gene are MNHEY and SVGEGT. V lost 2 bases, J lost 1 base, and 15 bases lay in between. CDR3 sequence: CASSYPSRMEAKNIQYF. The CDR3 bases are TGTGCCAGCAGTTACCCTTCTAGGATGGAGGCCAAAAACATTCAGTACTTC.

V usage is TRBV9 and J usage is TRBJ2-1; D may be TRBD2 (6 bases). Trimming stripped 0 bases from V and 4 bases from J, with 11 bases between. Germline assignment: CDR1 SGDLS and CDR2 YYNGEE. CDR3 length: 15 residues. The CDR3, as DNA: TGTGCCAGCAGCGTAGTGTCGGGGGTATACAATGAGCAGTTCTTC. It translates to CASSVVSGVYNEQFF.

The CDR3 protein is CASRSTGGSNQPQHF. Written as DNA, the CDR3 is TGTGCCAGCAGGTCCACAGGGGGAAGCAATCAGCCCCAGCATTTT. The V call is TRBV6-5, the J call TRBJ1-5; 8 bases map to TRBD1. The CDR3 loop spans 15 amino acids. V lost 6 bases and J lost 1; bases outside the gene matches: 5. Germline CDR1 is MNHEY and CDR2 is SVGAGI.

V usage is TRBV7-2 and J usage is TRBJ1-4, with TRBD1 matching over 7 bases. This CDR3 has 14 amino acids. Germline V gives CDR1 SGHTA, CDR2 FQGNSA. The V segment lost 7 bases and the J segment 4 bases; nucleotides outside the gene matches: 6. The CDR3 protein is CASKDRPNNEKLFF. The CDR3 bases are TGTGCCAGCAAGGACAGGCCCAATAATGAAAAACTGTTTTTT.

Only one count was recorded for this clone. The chain has TRBV2 and TRBJ1-2; D might be TRBD1 (6 bases). CDR3 length equals 15 residues. Trimming removed 7 bases at V and 4 bases at J, with 19 bases between. Germline loops: CDR1 SNHLY, CDR2 FYNNEI. Here the CDR3 reads CASTEGVVKRYGYTF. The CDR3 DNA sequence: TGTGCCAGCACCGAGGGGGTAGTAAAGCGCTATGGCTACACCTTC.

This sequence joins TRBV9 and TRBJ2-1; 8 bases line up with TRBD1. The CDR3 sequence is 15 residues long. Trimming cost V 5 bases and J 0 bases; bases outside gene matches: 4. From germline, CDR1 is SGDLS and CDR2 YYNGEE. CDR3 sequence (DNA): TGTGCCAGCAGAGCTACAGGGGGCTCCTACAATGAGCAGTTCTTC. It specifies CASRATGGSYNEQFF.

V usage is TRBV28 and J usage is TRBJ1-2; 7 bases agree with TRBD1. This CDR3 has 13 residues. Germline V lookup: CDR1 MDHEN, CDR2 SYDVKM. V dropped 3 bases and J dropped 5; count of bases not matched to a gene: 3. The CDR3 sequence is CASSLGTEYGYTF. The CDR3 bases are TGTGCCAGCAGTTTGGGGACAGAGTATGGCTACACCTTC.

The chain is built from TRBV24-1 and TRBJ1-2; unclear D gene. V was cut by 5 bases and J by 4 bases, with 7 bases left in between. The germline V gene has CDR1 KGHDR and CDR2 SFDVKD. This CDR3 is 12 amino acids long. The CDR3 sequence is CATSASGYGYTF. Here the CDR3 DNA reads TGTGCCACCAGTGCCTCGGGCTATGGCTACACCTTC.

The V and J genes are TRBV13 and TRBJ2-5, with 10 bases lining up with TRBD2. The V gene's germline CDR1 is PRHDT and CDR2 FYEKMQ (reference sequence). The CDR3 contains 17 residues. J was trimmed by 4 bases and V by 7 bases; bases with no gene match: 15. CDR3 in amino acids: CASTRGASGRRGETQYF. DNA for the CDR3: TGTGCCAGCACCCGGGGGGCTAGCGGGAGAAGGGGAGAGACCCAGTACTTC.

This clone has more than one count but fewer than ten. This rearrangement joins TRBV7-6 to TRBJ1-4, with D maybe TRBD1 (6 bases). This CDR3 contains 14 residues. Trimming removed 1 base at V and 7 bases at J, with 10 bases between. Germline V CDR1 and CDR2: SGHVS, FNYEAQ. In DNA, the CDR3 is TGTGCCAGCAGCTTAGGGGGGCTCGGTGAAAAACTGTTTTTT. Translating it yields CASSLGGLGEKLFF.

CDR3 in amino acids: CASSLLQGTDSPLHF. Written as DNA, the CDR3 is TGCGCCAGCAGCTTGTTACAGGGAACCGATTCACCCCTCCACTTT. This chain joins TRBV5-1 and TRBJ1-6; TRBD1 is a possible D gene (6 bases). This CDR3 has 15 residues. V dropped 1 base and J dropped 8 bases, with 13 bases sitting between them. Germline-derived CDR1 and CDR2 are SGHRS and YFSETQ.

J is TRBJ1-2 and V is TRBV7-9; D unresolved. Trimming took off 4 bases at V and 10 bases at J, with 13 bases between the two ends. CDR1 SEHNR and CDR2 FQNEAQ come from the germline V gene (reference sequence). The CDR3 loop spans 12 amino acids. CDR3 amino acids: CASSWTDSDYTF. The CDR3 DNA reads as TGTGCCAGCAGCTGGACTGACTCTGACTACACCTTC.

The rearrangement links TRBV6-5 to TRBJ2-7; 11 bases agree with TRBD2. The CDR3 extends over 15 amino acids. The germline V gene has CDR1 MNHEY and CDR2 SVGAGI. V was pared by 5 bases and J by 0 bases, with 3 bases of the junction left unmatched. CDR3 sequence (DNA): TGTGCCAGCAGTCCGGGACTAGCGGCCTCCTACGAGCAGTACTTC. Translation gives CASSPGLAASYEQYF.

The gene calls are TRBV12-3 or TRBV12-4 and TRBJ2-1; D gene ambiguous. The CDR3 covers 13 residues. Trimming took 5 bases from V and 6 from J, leaving 11 bases between them. The CDR3: CASSIHLSNEQFF. CDR3 nucleotides: TGTGCCAGCAGTATCCACCTCAGCAATGAGCAGTTCTTC.

The chain joins TRBV30 to TRBJ1-6, with a possible D match to TRBD1 (5 bases). Germline assignment: CDR1 GTSNPN and CDR2 SVGIG (reference sequence). This CDR3 is built from 14 residues. V was trimmed by 3 bases and J by 9 bases, leaving 15 bases between them. CDR3 in DNA: TGTGCCTGGAGACCCAGACAGTATTCTTCACCCCTCCACTTT. This translates into CAWRPRQYSSPLHF. Using reference TRBV30 and TRBJ1-6 for the parts outside the CDR3, the full variable domain is SQTIHQWPATLVQPVGSPLSLECTVEGTSNPNLYWYRQAAGRGLQLLFYSVGIGQISSEVPQNLSASRPQDRQFILSSKKLLLSDSGFYLCAWRPRQYSSPLHFGNGTRLTVT.

The table lists this clone with a few counts. The rearrangement joins TRBV11-2 to TRBJ2-1; tentatively, D is TRBD2 (5 bases). CDR3 length equals 15 residues. V dropped 1 base and J dropped 5 bases, with 12 bases sitting between them. CDR1 and CDR2 (germline): SGHAT, FQNNGV. CDR3 sequence reads: CASSLGLRYDNEQFF. CDR3 DNA: TGTGCCAGCAGCTTAGGACTAAGGTATGACAATGAGCAGTTCTTC.

This clone was counted a single time. CDR3 in amino acids: CASSLGQTYGYTF. In DNA, the CDR3 is TGTGCCAGCAGCTTAGGACAGACGTATGGCTACACCTTC. This chain links TRBV7-9 with TRBJ1-2; weak D call: TRBD1 (5 bases). There are 13 residues in the CDR3. The germline V and J ends were trimmed by 1 base and 5 bases, with 8 bases remaining between them. Germline lookup yields CDR1 SEHNR and CDR2 FQNEAQ (reference sequence). The full variable domain, rest sourced from reference TRBV7-9 and TRBJ1-2, is DTGVSQNPRHKITKRGQNVTFRCDPISEHNRLYWYRQTLGQGPEFLTYFQNEAQLEKSRLLSDRFSAERPKGSFSTLEIQRTEQGDSAMYLCASSLGQTYGYTFGSGTRLTVV.